Detailed here is one T cell receptor beta chain. Each CDR3 protein is one row after TCRdb ran MiXCR on the RT-PCR reads. The repertoire holds some 92,000 distinct CDR3 sequences, with approximately 49% as singletons. The sample originates from a study of patients and donors after allogeneic stem cell transplantation. Sequenced material: blood, either unsorted or a sorted T cell fraction (not recorded which). This TCR was recovered from a human donor who was either an allogeneic HSCT recipient or a stem cell or donor lymphocyte infusion donor (not recorded which). It is not recorded whose cells these are; they may come from a transplant donor.

The CDR3 nucleotides are TGTGCCAGCAGGGTTAGCGGGGAAAGCTCCTACGAGCAGTACTTC. Protein: CASRVSGESSYEQYF. The J gene is TRBJ2-7, the V gene TRBV6-5; 8 bases align to TRBD2. The CDR3 length is 15 residues. The germline V gene has CDR1 MNHEY and CDR2 SVGAGI. V was clipped by 6 bases and J by 0 bases; unmatched bases: 7.